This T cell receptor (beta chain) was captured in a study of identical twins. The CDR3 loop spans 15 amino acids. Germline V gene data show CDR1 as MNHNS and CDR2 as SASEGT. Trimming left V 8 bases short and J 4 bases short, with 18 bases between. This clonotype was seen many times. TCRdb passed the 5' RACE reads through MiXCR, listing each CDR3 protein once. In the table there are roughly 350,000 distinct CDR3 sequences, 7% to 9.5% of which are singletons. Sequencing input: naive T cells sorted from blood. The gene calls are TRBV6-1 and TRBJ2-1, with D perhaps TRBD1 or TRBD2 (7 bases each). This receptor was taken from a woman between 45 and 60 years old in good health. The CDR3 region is CASRPGGGKYNEQFF. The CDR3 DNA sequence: TGTGCCAGCCGCCCAGGGGGGGGCAAGTACAATGAGCAGTTCTTC.